A single sample gave rise to the 30 T cell receptor beta chains below, sequenced in a study of T cell responses to AZD1222 COVID-19 vaccine. TCRdb's copy holds only in-frame clones and misses some; the assay was immunoSEQ multiplex PCR. Among about 92,000 clones listed, just over 90% were seen once. The source material was peripheral blood, sampled on day 0 of AZD1222 vaccination. These receptor sequences come from an adult in good health.

This chain links TRBV28 with TRBJ1-4, with D perhaps matching TRBD1 (5 bases). CDR1 and CDR2 from the germline V gene are MDHEN and SYDVKM. The CDR3 extends over 14 amino acids. Trimming pared 3 bases from V and 7 bases from J, leaving 12 bases between. CDR3 nucleotide sequence: TGTGCCAGCAGTTTGGGGGGGTCACTTGAAAAACTGTTTTTT. Translation: CASSLGGSLEKLFF.

The chain recombines TRBV6-6 with TRBJ2-7, with 9 bases aligning to TRBD1. In germline, CDR1 is MNHNY, CDR2 SVGAGI (reference sequence). V lost 6 bases to trimming and J lost 4 bases; unmatched junction nucleotides: 7. The length of the CDR3 is 14 residues. CDR3 in amino acids: CASSAGTGLYEQYF. The CDR3 DNA sequence: TGTGCCAGCAGCGCCGGGACAGGGTTATACGAGCAGTACTTC.

The chain recombines TRBV19 with TRBJ1-2; TRBD1 might be the D (5 bases). Trimming pared 8 bases from V and 8 bases from J, leaving 24 bases between. Germline assignment: CDR1 LNHDA and CDR2 SQIVND (reference sequence). The CDR3 runs to 15 residues. The CDR3 DNA is TGTGCCAGTGGGTCAAGTAGGGGCCCTACTATCGGCTACACCTTC. Its protein is CASGSSRGPTIGYTF.

This chain links TRBV6-5 with TRBJ1-2; 7 nucleotides line up with TRBD1. CDR3 length equals 15 residues. Germline CDR1 is MNHEY and CDR2 is SVGAGI. J lost 7 bases, V lost 5 bases, and 13 bases had no gene match. In DNA, the CDR3 is TGTGCCAGCAGTAAAAATACAGGGGCCGGTGGTGGCTACACCTTC. This translates into CASSKNTGAGGGYTF.

This clone was counted a single time. This sequence joins TRBV4-2 and TRBJ1-2; 7 bases are shared with TRBD1. The V and J ends lost 2 bases and 8 bases, in that order; junction bases with no gene match: 11. Germline lookup yields CDR1 LGHNA and CDR2 YNFKEQ. There are 15 residues in the CDR3. CDR3 sequence: CASSQTRVAGGGYTF. CDR3 in DNA: TGTGCCAGCAGCCAAACCCGGGTGGCAGGGGGAGGCTACACCTTC.

V gene TRBV5-4 combines with J gene TRBJ2-6; 9 positions agree with TRBD1. CDR3 length equals 18 residues. The germline V gene encodes CDR1 SGHNT and CDR2 YYREEE (reference sequence). The junction had 10 bases not matched to a gene; V was cut back by 4 bases and J by 2 bases. The CDR3 sequence: CASSLTGTGLTGANVLTF. CDR3 nucleotide sequence: TGTGCCAGCAGCCTAACCGGGACAGGGTTAACTGGGGCCAACGTCCTGACTTTC.

This chain links TRBV4-2 with TRBJ2-5; the D is unclear. V was trimmed by 0 bases and J by 1 base, leaving 12 bases between them. The CDR3 length is 16 residues. Germline lookup yields CDR1 LGHNA and CDR2 YNFKEQ. In nucleotides, the CDR3 is TGTGCCAGCAGCCAAGAGGGCGGCAGGCCCCAAGAGACCCAGTACTTC. Its protein is CASSQEGGRPQETQYF.

V usage is TRBV10-3 and J usage is TRBJ2-5; D may match TRBD1 or TRBD2 (6 bases each). V gave up 10 bases and J gave up 1 base, with 13 bases separating them. Germline V CDR1 and CDR2: ENHRY, SYGVKD. The CDR3 totals 13 residues. CDR3 region: CATAWGAQETQYF. The CDR3 nucleotides read TGTGCCACCGCCTGGGGGGCCCAAGAGACCCAGTACTTC.

V is TRBV20-1 and J is TRBJ1-1, with D uncertain. V shed 4 bases and J shed 0 bases, with 3 bases lying between them. The CDR3 spans 11 residues. Germline-derived CDR1 and CDR2 are DFQATT and SNEGSKA (reference sequence). The CDR3 loop reads CSANVNTEAFF. The CDR3 coding sequence is TGCAGTGCTAACGTGAACACTGAAGCTTTCTTT.

This sequence joins TRBV7-2 and TRBJ1-5; 11 nucleotides match TRBD1. V trimming: 5 bases; J trimming: 5 bases; junction bases outside the gene matches: 5. Germline V gives CDR1 SGHTA, CDR2 FQGNSA. There are 15 residues in the CDR3. Written as DNA, the CDR3 is TGTGCCAGCAGCAAGGGGACAGGGGGATATCAGCCCCAGCATTTT. It translates to CASSKGTGGYQPQHF.

The V and J genes are TRBV14 and TRBJ2-1, with D tentatively TRBD1 (7 bases). The CDR3 is 15 amino acids. Per the germline V gene, CDR1 is SGHDN and CDR2 is FVKESK. Trimming shortened V by 0 bases and J by 6 bases, and 12 bases separated the two germline ends. CDR3 DNA sequence: TGTGCCAGCAGCCAAGAGGACAGGCGGGGCAATGAGCAGTTCTTC. Translating it yields CASSQEDRRGNEQFF.

The J gene is TRBJ1-3, the V gene TRBV29-1; D call uncertain. Germline CDR1 and CDR2: SQVTM and ANQGSEA. The CDR3 has 14 amino acids. V lost 5 bases and J lost 0, with 11 bases in between. This chain's CDR3 is CSVREQLSGNTIYF. The CDR3 bases are TGCAGCGTTCGCGAACAACTCTCTGGAAACACCATATATTTT.

The J gene is TRBJ1-6, the V gene TRBV5-6, with 8 positions matching TRBD1. V lost 4 bases, J lost 8 bases, and 5 bases stayed unmatched. Germline loops: CDR1 SGHDT, CDR2 YYEEEE. This CDR3 is 14 amino acids long. DNA for the CDR3: TGTGCCAGCAGCCTACGACAGGGGCATTCACCCCTCCACTTT. Protein sequence: CASSLRQGHSPLHF.

The chain couples TRBV30 to TRBJ1-6; tentatively, D is TRBD1 (5 bases). Trimming cost V 1 base and J 9 bases, with 10 bases left between them. This CDR3 has 13 amino acids. Germline V gene data show CDR1 as GTSNPN and CDR2 as SVGIG (reference sequence). The CDR3 nucleotides are TGTGCCTGGAGTGAAGGGGTAGGTTCACCCCTCCACTTT. The encoded protein is CAWSEGVGSPLHF.

The V and J genes are TRBV4-2 and TRBJ2-7; unclear D gene. Germline lookup yields CDR1 LGHNA and CDR2 YNFKEQ. V dropped 0 bases and J dropped 1 base, with 10 bases sitting between them. The CDR3 sequence is 15 residues long. Here the CDR3 DNA reads TGTGCCAGCAGCCAAGACAGGTTTGGATCCTACGAGCAGTACTTC. Amino acid sequence: CASSQDRFGSYEQYF.

V usage is TRBV29-1 and J usage is TRBJ2-7, with D uncertain. This CDR3 has 10 amino acids. Germline V gene sequence: CDR1 SQVTM, CDR2 ANQGSEA. V shed 4 bases and J shed 4 bases, with 5 bases lying between them. The CDR3 loop reads CSVVQYEQYF. In DNA form, the CDR3 reads TGCAGCGTTGTGCAATACGAGCAGTACTTC.

This clone was found a few times. CDR3 loop: CASSQGAGRDSPLHF. CDR3 sequence (DNA): TGTGCCAGCAGCCAAGGGGCAGGTCGCGATTCACCCCTCCACTTT. The rearrangement uses TRBV3-1 (or the pseudogene TRBV3-2) and TRBJ1-6; no definite D call. The CDR3 spans 15 residues. Between the trimmed V and J ends, which lost 1 base and 8 bases, there was a span of 12 bases. CDR1 and CDR2 (germline): LGHDT, YNNKEL (reference sequence).

The chain carries TRBV7-8 and TRBJ2-1, with TRBD1 matching over 8 bases. Germline CDR1 and CDR2: SGHVS and FQNEAQ. CDR3 length: 17 residues. Trimming took 1 base from V and 2 from J; bases not matched to a gene: 7. The CDR3 protein is CASSLEGQGAPYNEQFF. The CDR3 DNA is TGTGCCAGCAGCTTAGAGGGTCAGGGGGCGCCCTACAATGAGCAGTTCTTC. Using reference TRBV7-8 and TRBJ2-1 for the parts outside the CDR3, the full variable domain is GAGVSQSPRYKVAKRGQDVALRCDPISGHVSLFWYQQALGQGPEFLTYFQNEAQLDKSGLPSDRFFAERPEGSVSTLKIQRTQQEDSAVYLCASSLEGQGAPYNEQFFGPGTRLTVL.

V and J are TRBV19 and TRBJ1-2, with 11 positions matching TRBD1. Losses at the gene ends were 5 bases for V and 6 bases for J; bases not matched to a gene: 8. Germline V CDR1 and CDR2: LNHDA, SQIVND (reference sequence). This CDR3 is built from 15 residues. CDR3 DNA sequence: TGTGCCAGTAGTGTCGGACAGGGGGCATCTCATGGCTACACCTTC. Translated, it gives CASSVGQGASHGYTF. The whole variable domain, remainder taken from reference TRBV19 and TRBJ1-2, is DGGITQSPKYLFRKEGQNVTLSCEQNLNHDAMYWYRQDPGQGLRLIYYSQIVNDFQKGDIAEGYSVSREKKESFPLTVTSAQKNPTAFYLCASSVGQGASHGYTFGSGTRLTVV.

The count of this clone is one. V is TRBV10-3 and J is TRBJ2-2; D is uncertain. Germline-derived CDR1 and CDR2 are ENHRY and SYGVKD. The ends were cut back, 3 bases at V and 2 bases at J, with 10 bases in the middle. The CDR3 runs 15 residues. The CDR3 nucleotides read TGTGCCATCAGTGACTCGGCGACAAACACCGGGGAGCTGTTTTTT. Translating gives CAISDSATNTGELFF.

As regards this clone: Other nucleotide sequences in the sample specify the same CDR3. The chain has TRBV7-3 and TRBJ2-7; D may be TRBD2 (6 bases). The length of the CDR3 is 14 residues. V lost 3 bases, J lost 1 base, and 10 bases lay in between. Germline lookup yields CDR1 SGHTA and CDR2 FQGTGA. The CDR3 protein is CASSLEGGSYEQYF. CDR3 bases: TGTGCCAGCAGCTTGGAGGGAGGTTCCTACGAGCAGTACTTC.

V usage is TRBV6-5 and J usage is TRBJ2-2, with unresolved D. Trimming shortened V by 10 bases and J by 0 bases, and 12 bases separated the two germline ends. CDR1 and CDR2 from the germline V gene are MNHEY and SVGAGI. The CDR3 totals 14 residues. The CDR3 loop reads CAIKTVANTGELFF. Here the CDR3 DNA reads TGTGCCATTAAGACGGTCGCGAACACCGGGGAGCTGTTTTTT.

CDR3 amino acids: CASSLYLSGSANSYEQYF. CDR3 in DNA: TGTGCCAGCAGCCTATACCTTAGCGGGAGCGCCAACTCCTACGAGCAGTACTTC. J is TRBJ2-7 and V is TRBV5-5, with 9 nucleotides matching TRBD2. The ends lost 4 bases at V and 0 bases at J; junction bases unmatched: 14. The CDR3 is 18 amino acids. CDR1 and CDR2 from the germline V gene are SGHKS and YYEKEE (reference sequence).

The chain joins TRBV18 to TRBJ1-3, with unresolved D. Germline V gene lookup returns CDR1 KGHSH and CDR2 LQKENI. The CDR3 consists of 14 residues. V was trimmed by 2 bases and J by 2 bases, leaving 7 bases between them. CDR3 protein: CASSPGLTGNTIYF. Here the CDR3 DNA reads TGTGCCAGCTCACCAGGGCTTACTGGAAACACCATATATTTT.

The chain combines TRBV13 with TRBJ2-1, with D perhaps assigned TRBD1 or TRBD2 (5 bases each). The CDR3 runs 18 residues. CDR1 and CDR2 from the germline V gene are PRHDT and FYEKMQ (reference sequence). Trimming left V 1 base short and J 9 bases short, with 25 bases between. The CDR3 here is CASSLAGSGGRSLGEQFF. CDR3 DNA: TGTGCCAGCAGCTTAGCGGGGAGTGGGGGAAGGTCTCTGGGTGAGCAGTTCTTC.

The chain has TRBV13 and TRBJ2-5; a possible D gene is TRBD1 (6 bases). Per germline, CDR1 PRHDT and CDR2 FYEKMQ (reference sequence). The CDR3 runs 14 residues. Trimming took 0 bases from V and 4 from J, leaving 9 bases between them. The CDR3 sequence is CASSLGQGIETQYF. As DNA, the CDR3 is TGTGCCAGCAGCTTAGGACAGGGAATAGAGACCCAGTACTTC.

The chain uses TRBV2 and TRBJ2-4; D not resolved. Per germline, CDR1 SNHLY and CDR2 FYNNEI. V was shortened by 3 bases and J by 6 bases, with 6 bases between the two germline ends. This CDR3 is built from 12 residues. The CDR3 region has the DNA TGTGCCAGCAGTGACAGCTCAAACATTCAGTACTTC. The encoded protein is CASSDSSNIQYF. Full variable domain (outside the CDR3, taken from reference TRBV2 and TRBJ2-4): EPEVTQTPSHQVTQMGQEVILRCVPISNHLYFYWYRQILGQKVEFLVSFYNNEISEKSEIFDDQFSVERPDGSNFTLKIRSTKLEDSAMYFCASSDSSNIQYFGAGTRLSVL.

The gene calls are TRBV6-5 and TRBJ2-5, with a weak D call TRBD1 (6 bases). V lost 6 bases to trimming and J lost 4 bases, with 12 bases between them. The CDR3 totals 13 residues. Germline-derived CDR1 and CDR2 are MNHEY and SVGAGI. In nucleotides, the CDR3 is TGTGCCAGCAGAACCCCAGGGGTAGAGACCCAGTACTTC. It codes for CASRTPGVETQYF.

About this clone: A read error may account for a junction end that differs from germline. V is TRBV10-3 and J is TRBJ2-3, with TRBD2 identical over 9 bases. CDR1 ENHRY and CDR2 SYGVKD come from the germline V gene. The CDR3 runs 14 residues. CDR3 in DNA: TGTGCCGTCAGTGCGGGGGGGCTATCAGATACGCAGTATTTT. Protein product: CAVSAGGLSDTQYF.

The genes are TRBV6-1 and TRBJ1-2, with no clear D. Germline V gene sequence: CDR1 MNHNS, CDR2 SASEGT. Trimming stripped 1 base from V and 8 bases from J, with 11 bases between. This CDR3 region has 13 residues. This chain's CDR3 is CASSEVTGGGYTF. The DNA for the CDR3 is TGTGCCAGCAGTGAAGTCACGGGCGGAGGCTACACCTTC.